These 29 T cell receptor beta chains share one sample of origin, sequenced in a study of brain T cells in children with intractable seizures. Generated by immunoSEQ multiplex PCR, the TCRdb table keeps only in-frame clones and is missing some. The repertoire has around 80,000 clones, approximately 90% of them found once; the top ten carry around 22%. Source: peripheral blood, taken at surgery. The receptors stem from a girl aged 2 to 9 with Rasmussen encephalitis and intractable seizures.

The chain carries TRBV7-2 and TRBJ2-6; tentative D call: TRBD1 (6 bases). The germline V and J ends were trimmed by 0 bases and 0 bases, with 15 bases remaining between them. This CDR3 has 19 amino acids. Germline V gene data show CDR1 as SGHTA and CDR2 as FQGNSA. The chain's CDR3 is CASSLAPQGKGSGANVLTF. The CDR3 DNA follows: TGTGCCAGCAGCTTAGCGCCGCAGGGGAAAGGCTCTGGGGCCAACGTCCTGACTTTC. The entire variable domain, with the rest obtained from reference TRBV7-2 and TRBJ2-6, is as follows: GAGVSQSPSNKVTEKGKDVELRCDPISGHTALYWYRQSLGQGLEFLIYFQGNSAPDKSGLPSDRFSAERTGGSVSTLTIQRTQQEDSAVYLCASSLAPQGKGSGANVLTFGAGSRLTVL.

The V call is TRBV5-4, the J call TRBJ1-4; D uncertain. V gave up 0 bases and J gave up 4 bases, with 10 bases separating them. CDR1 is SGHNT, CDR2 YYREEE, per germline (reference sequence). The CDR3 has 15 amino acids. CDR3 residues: CASSLGGIVNEKLFF. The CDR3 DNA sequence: TGTGCCAGCAGCTTGGGCGGGATAGTTAATGAAAAACTGTTTTTT.

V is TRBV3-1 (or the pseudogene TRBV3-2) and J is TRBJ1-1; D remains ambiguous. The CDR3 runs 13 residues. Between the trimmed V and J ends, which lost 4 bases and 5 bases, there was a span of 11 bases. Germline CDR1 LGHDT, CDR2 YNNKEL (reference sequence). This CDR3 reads CASSPERGTEAFF. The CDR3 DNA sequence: TGTGCCAGCAGCCCAGAACGAGGGACTGAAGCTTTCTTT.

CDR3 bases: TGTGCCAGCGGCGAACGGGAGACCCAGTACTTC. Translating gives CASGERETQYF. The chain links TRBV6-5 to TRBJ2-5; D is undetermined. Looked up from germline, CDR1 is MNHEY and CDR2 is SVGAGI. This CDR3 spans 11 amino acids. Trimming removed 8 bases from V and 5 bases from J, with 9 bases in between.

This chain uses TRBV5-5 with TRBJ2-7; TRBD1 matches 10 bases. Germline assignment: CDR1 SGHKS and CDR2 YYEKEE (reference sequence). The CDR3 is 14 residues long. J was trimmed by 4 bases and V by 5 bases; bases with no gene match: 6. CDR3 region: CASSLGQGIYEQYF. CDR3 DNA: TGTGCCAGCAGTCTGGGACAGGGGATATACGAGCAGTACTTC.

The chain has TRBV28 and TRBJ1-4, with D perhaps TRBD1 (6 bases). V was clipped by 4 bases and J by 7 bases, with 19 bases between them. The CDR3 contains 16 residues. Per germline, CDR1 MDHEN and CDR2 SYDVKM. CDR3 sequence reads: CASSSGSGEAFEKLFF. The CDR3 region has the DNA TGTGCCAGCAGTTCCGGATCAGGGGAGGCCTTTGAAAAACTGTTTTTT. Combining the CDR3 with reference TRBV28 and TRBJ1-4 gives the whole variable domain DVKVTQSSRYLVKRTGEKVFLECVQDMDHENMFWYRQDPGLGLRLIYFSYDVKMKEKGDIPEGYSVSREKKERFSLILESASTNQTSMYLCASSSGSGEAFEKLFFGSGTQLSVL.

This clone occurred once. This CDR3 is CASSDSAGYTF. The CDR3 DNA is TGTGCCAGCAGTGACTCGGCAGGCTACACCTTC. The V gene is TRBV6-4, the J gene TRBJ1-2; D not resolved. The V end was cut by 0 bases, the J end by 8 bases, with 4 bases between. From germline, CDR1 is MRHNA and CDR2 SNTAGT. CDR3 length: 11 amino acids.

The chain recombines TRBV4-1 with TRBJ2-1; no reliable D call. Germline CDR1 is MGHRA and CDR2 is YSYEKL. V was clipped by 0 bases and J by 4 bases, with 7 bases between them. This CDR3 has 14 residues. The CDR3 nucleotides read TGCGCCAGCAGCCAAGAAACCTCATACAATGAGCAGTTCTTC. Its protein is CASSQETSYNEQFF.

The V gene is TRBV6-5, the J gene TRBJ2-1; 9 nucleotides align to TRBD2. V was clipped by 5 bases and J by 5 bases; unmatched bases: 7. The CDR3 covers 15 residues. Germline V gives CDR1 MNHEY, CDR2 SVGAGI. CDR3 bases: TGTGCCAGCAGTCTCCTAGCGGGGTTTAACAATGAGCAGTTCTTC. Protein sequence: CASSLLAGFNNEQFF.

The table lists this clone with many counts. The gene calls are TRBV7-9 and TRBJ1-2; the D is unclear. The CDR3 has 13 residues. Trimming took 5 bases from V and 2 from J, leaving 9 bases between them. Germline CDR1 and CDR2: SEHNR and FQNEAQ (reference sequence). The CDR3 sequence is CASSAQANYGYTF. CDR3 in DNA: TGTGCCAGCAGCGCCCAGGCGAACTATGGCTACACCTTC.

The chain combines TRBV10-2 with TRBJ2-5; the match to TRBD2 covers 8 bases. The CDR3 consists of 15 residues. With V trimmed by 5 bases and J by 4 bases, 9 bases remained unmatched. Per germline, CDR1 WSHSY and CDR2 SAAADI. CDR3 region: CASSRSGRGGETQYF. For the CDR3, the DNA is TGCGCCAGCAGTCGGAGCGGGAGAGGTGGAGAGACCCAGTACTTC.

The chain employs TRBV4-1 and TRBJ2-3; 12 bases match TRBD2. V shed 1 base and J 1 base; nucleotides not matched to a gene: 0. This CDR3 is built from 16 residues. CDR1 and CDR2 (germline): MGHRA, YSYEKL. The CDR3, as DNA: TGCGCCAGCAGCCAAGGGACTAGCGGGGGCACAGATACGCAGTATTTT. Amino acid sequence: CASSQGTSGGTDTQYF.

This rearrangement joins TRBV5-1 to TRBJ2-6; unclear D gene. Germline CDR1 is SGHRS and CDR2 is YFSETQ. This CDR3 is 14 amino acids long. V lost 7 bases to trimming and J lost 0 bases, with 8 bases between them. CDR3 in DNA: TGCGCCAGCGGGGTGGTCTCTGGGGCCAACGTCCTGACTTTC. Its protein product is CASGVVSGANVLTF.

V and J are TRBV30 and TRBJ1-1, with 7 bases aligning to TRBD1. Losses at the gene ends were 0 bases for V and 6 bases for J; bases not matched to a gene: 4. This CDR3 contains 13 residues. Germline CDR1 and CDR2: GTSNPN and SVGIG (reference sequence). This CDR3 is CAWSVGRGAEAFF. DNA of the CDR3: TGTGCCTGGAGTGTGGGCAGGGGGGCTGAAGCTTTCTTT.

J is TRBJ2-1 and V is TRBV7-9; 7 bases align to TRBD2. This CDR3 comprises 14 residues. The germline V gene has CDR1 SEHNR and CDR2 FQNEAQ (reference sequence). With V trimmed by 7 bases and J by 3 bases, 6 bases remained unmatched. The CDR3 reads CASKGSGDYNEQFF. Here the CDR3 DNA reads TGTGCCAGCAAGGGGAGCGGGGACTACAATGAGCAGTTCTTC.

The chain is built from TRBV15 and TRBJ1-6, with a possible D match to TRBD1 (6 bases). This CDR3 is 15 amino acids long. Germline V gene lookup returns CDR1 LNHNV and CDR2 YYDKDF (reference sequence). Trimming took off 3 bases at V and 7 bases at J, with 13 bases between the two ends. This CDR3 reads CATSRYTGTNSPLHF. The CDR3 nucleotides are TGTGCCACCAGCAGGTATACAGGGACGAATTCACCCCTCCACTTT.

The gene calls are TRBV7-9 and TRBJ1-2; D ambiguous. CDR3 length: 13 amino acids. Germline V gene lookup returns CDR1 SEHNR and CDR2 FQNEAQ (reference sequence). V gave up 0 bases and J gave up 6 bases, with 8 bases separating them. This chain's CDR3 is CASSLALADGYTF. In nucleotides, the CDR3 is TGTGCCAGCAGCTTAGCATTGGCGGATGGCTACACCTTC.

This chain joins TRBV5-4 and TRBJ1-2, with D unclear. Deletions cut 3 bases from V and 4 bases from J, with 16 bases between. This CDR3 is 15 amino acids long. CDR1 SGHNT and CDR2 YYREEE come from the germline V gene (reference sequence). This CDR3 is CASSSSSVRGYGYTF. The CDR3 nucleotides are TGTGCCAGCAGCTCATCTTCCGTCCGGGGCTATGGCTACACCTTC.

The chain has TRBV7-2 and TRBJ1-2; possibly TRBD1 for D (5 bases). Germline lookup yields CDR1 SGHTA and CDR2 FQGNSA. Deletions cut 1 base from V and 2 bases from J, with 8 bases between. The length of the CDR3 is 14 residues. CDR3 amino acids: CASSLEGANYGYTF. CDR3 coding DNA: TGTGCCAGCAGCTTAGAAGGGGCAAACTATGGCTACACCTTC.

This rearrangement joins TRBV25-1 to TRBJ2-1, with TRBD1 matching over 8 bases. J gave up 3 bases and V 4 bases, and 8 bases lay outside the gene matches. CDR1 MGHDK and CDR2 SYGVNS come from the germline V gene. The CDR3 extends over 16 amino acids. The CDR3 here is CASSGTGKKLYNEQFF. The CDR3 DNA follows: TGTGCCAGCAGTGGGACAGGGAAAAAACTCTACAATGAGCAGTTCTTC.

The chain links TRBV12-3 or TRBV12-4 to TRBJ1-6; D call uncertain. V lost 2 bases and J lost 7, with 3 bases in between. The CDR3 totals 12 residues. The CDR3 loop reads CASSLTNSPLHF. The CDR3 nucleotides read TGTGCCAGCAGTTTAACCAATTCACCCCTCCACTTT.

The CDR3 sequence is CASSLTEAGNTIYF. CDR3 in DNA: TGTGCCAGCAGCTTGACAGAGGCTGGAAACACCATATATTTT. V usage is TRBV7-9 and J usage is TRBJ1-3; tentatively, D is TRBD1 (5 bases). Germline V gene sequence: CDR1 SEHNR, CDR2 FQNEAQ (reference sequence). V was shortened by 3 bases and J by 2 bases, with 8 bases between the two germline ends. The CDR3 contains 14 residues.

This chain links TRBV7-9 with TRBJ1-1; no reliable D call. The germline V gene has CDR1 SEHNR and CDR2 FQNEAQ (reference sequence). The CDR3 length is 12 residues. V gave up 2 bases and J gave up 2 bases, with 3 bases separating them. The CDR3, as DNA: TGTGCCAGCAGCTTATCTAACACTGAAGCTTTCTTT. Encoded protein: CASSLSNTEAFF. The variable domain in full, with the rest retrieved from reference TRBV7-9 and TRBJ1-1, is DTGVSQNPRHKITKRGQNVTFRCDPISEHNRLYWYRQTLGQGPEFLTYFQNEAQLEKSRLLSDRFSAERPKGSFSTLEIQRTEQGDSAMYLCASSLSNTEAFFGQGTRLTVV.

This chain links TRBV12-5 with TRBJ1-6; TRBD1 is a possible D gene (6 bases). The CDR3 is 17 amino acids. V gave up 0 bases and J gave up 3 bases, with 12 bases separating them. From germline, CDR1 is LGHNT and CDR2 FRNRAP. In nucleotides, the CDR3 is TGTGCTAGTGGTTTGGTCCCCCCGGACAGCTATAATTCACCCCTCCACTTT. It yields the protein CASGLVPPDSYNSPLHF.

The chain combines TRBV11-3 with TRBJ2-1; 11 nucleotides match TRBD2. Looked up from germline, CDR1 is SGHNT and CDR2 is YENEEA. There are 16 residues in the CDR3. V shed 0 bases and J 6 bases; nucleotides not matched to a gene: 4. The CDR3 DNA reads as TGTGCCAGCAGCTTAGATCGACTAGCGGGGTTCAATGAGCAGTTCTTC. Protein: CASSLDRLAGFNEQFF.

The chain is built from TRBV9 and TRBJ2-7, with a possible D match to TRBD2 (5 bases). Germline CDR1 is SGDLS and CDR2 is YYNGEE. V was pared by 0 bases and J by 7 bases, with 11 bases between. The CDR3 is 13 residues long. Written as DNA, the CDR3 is TGTGCCAGCAGCGTAGATGAGGGCGGGGAGCAGTACTTC. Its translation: CASSVDEGGEQYF.

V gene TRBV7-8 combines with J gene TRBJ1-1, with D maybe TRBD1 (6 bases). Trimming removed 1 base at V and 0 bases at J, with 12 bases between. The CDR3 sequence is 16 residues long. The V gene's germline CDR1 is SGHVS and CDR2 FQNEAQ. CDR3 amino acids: CASSLGYRALNTEAFF. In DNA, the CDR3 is TGTGCCAGCAGCTTAGGTTACAGGGCGCTGAACACTGAAGCTTTCTTT.

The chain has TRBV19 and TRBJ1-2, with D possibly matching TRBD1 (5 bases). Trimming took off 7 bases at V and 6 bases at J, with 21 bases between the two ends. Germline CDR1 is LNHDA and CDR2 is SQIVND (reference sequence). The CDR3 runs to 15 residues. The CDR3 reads CASTPWQGRSDGYTF. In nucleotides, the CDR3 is TGTGCCAGTACCCCGTGGCAGGGAAGGTCGGATGGCTACACCTTC.

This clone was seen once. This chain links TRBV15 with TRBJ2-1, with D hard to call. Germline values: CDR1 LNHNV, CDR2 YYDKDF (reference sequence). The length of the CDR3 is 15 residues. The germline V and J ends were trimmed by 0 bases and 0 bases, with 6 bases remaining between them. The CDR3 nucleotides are TGTGCCACCAGCAGAGATCACTACTCCTACAATGAGCAGTTCTTC. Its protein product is CATSRDHYSYNEQFF.